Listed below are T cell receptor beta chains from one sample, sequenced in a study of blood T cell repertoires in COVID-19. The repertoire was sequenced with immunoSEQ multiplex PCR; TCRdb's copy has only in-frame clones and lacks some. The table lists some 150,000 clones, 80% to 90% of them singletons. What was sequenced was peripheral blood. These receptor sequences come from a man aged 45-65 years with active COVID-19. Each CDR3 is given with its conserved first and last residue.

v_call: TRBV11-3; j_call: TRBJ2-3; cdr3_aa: CASSLVKAGCSTDTQYF
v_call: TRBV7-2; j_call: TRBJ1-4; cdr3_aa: CASKFSATNEKLFF
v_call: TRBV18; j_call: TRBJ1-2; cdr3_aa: CASSPGTDLNYGYTF
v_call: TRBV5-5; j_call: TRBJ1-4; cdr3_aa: CASRFRDRGNEKLFF
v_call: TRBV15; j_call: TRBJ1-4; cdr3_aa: CATSGRPRVDEKLFF
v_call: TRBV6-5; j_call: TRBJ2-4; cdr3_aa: CASRLRTGNIQYF
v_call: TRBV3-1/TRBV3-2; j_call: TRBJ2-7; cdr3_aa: CASSRGEGPFEQYF
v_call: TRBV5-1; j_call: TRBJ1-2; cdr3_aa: CASSTGQGVDYGYTF
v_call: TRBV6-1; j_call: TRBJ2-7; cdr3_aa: CASSEASGGQYF
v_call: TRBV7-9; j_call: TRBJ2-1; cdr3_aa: CASSPLRQGAKNEQFF
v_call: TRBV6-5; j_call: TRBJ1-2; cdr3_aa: CASSRTTGMRGYTF
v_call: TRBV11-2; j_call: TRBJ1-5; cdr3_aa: CASSLEGQGNQPQHF
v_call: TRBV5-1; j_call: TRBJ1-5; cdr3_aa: CASSLEGRDSNQPQHF
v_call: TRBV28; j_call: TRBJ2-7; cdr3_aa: CASSFIRGSYEQYF
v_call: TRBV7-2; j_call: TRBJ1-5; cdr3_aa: CASSLGQGRGNQPQHF
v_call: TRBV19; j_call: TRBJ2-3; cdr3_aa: CASSPPSGSAQYF
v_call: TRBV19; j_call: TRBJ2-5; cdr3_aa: CASSAAGATQETQYF
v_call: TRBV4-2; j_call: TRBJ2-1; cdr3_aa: CASSQGLSLSYNEQFF
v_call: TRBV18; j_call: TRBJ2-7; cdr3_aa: CASSRTGGSYEQYF
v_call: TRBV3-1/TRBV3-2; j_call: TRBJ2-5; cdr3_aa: CASSQGQTPPGTQYF
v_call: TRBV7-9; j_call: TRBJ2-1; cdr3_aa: CASSLRLGRSSYNEQFF
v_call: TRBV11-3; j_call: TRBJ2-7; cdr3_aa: CASSLAPDPSYEQYF
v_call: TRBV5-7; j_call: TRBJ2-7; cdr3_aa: CASSGGASGQGAYEQYF
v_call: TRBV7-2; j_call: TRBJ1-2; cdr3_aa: CASSFDRTSSYGYTF
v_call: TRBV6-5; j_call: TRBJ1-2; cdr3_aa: CASKGPGQGYGYTF
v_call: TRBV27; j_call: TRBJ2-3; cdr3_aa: CASSWQGGEDTQYF
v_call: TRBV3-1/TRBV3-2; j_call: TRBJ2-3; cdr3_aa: CASSQGRAGVDTQYF
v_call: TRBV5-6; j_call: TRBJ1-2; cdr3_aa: CASSLGSRYTAYGYTF
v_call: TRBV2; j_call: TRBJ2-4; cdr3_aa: CASSAGGGWFQYF